This T cell receptor (beta chain) stems from a study of T cell responses to AZD1222 COVID-19 vaccine. Here immunoSEQ multiplex PCR was the method, and the copy in TCRdb shows in-frame clones only, minus some. The sample lists about 120,000 clones, roughly 90% occurring once. The specimen comprised peripheral blood, sampled on day 0 of AZD1222 vaccination. The TCR sequence derives from an adult in good health.

The CDR3 region has the DNA TGTGCCAGCAGCCATAGGGCGGGACAGGGGCGCCTAAATGAGCAGTTCTTC. This sequence encodes CASSHRAGQGRLNEQFF. J is TRBJ2-1 and V is TRBV3-1 (or the pseudogene TRBV3-2), with TRBD1 matching over 10 bases. This CDR3 has 17 residues. Per germline, CDR1 LGHDT and CDR2 YNNKEL (reference sequence). V shed 3 bases and J 7 bases; nucleotides not matched to a gene: 12.